This T cell receptor beta chain appears in the sequencing data of a study of blood T cell repertoires in COVID-19. The V gene's germline CDR1 is MNHEY and CDR2 SVGEGT. Trimming cost V 2 bases and J 3 bases; bases outside gene matches: 10. This CDR3 is built from 16 residues. In the source study's methods: Estimation of nucleated cell counts was performed using reference gene primer amplification. The repertoire was sequenced with immunoSEQ multiplex PCR; TCRdb's copy has only in-frame clones and lacks some. V and J calls and clone size are those listed in that table; D and trimming were worked out from the DNA. The profile shows hundreds of thousands of clones, roughly 89% of them singletons.

The chain employs TRBV6-2 or TRBV6-3 and TRBJ2-7; 7 bases line up with TRBD1. The sequenced sample was peripheral blood. The source is a man aged 60-69 years who had recovered from COVID-19. CDR3 in DNA: TGTGCCAGCAGTTACCCCTGGACAGGTGAGAACTACGAGCAGTACTTC. Protein sequence: CASSYPWTGENYEQYF.